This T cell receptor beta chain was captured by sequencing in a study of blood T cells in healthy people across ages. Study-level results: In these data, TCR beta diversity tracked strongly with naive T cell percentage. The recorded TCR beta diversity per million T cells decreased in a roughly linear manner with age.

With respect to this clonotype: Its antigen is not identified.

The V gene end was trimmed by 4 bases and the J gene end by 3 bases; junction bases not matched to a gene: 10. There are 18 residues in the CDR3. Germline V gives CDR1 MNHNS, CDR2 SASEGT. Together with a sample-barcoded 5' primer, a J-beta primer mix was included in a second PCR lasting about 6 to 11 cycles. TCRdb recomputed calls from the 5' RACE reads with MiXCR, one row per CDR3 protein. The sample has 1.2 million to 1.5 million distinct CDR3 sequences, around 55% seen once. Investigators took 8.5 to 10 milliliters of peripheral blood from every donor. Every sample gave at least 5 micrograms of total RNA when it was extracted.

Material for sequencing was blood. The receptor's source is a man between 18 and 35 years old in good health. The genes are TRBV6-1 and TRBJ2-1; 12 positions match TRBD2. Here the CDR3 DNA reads TGTGCCAGCAGTGTTTATTTACTAGCGGGAGGTTACTACAATGAGCAGTTCTTC. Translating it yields CASSVYLLAGGYYNEQFF.